This TCR beta chain was observed in a study of blood T cells in healthy people across ages. Total RNA was extracted at no less than 6 micrograms per sample. CDR1 and CDR2 (germline): MNHEY, SVGAGI. Trimming cost V 2 bases and J 1 base; bases outside gene matches: 9. The CDR3 covers 18 residues. Next came a second PCR, run for about 7 to 12 cycles, which used a sample-barcoded 5' primer along with a J-beta primer mix. Each cDNA was tagged by a template-switch adaptor containing 12 random nucleotides. TCRdb fed the 5' RACE reads into MiXCR, producing one record per CDR3 protein. The data show under 2 million distinct CDR3 sequences, roughly 32% seen once.

The sequencing input was blood. This chain joins TRBV6-5 and TRBJ1-1, with 11 bases matching TRBD1. This TCR derives from a young woman in good health. The CDR3 spells CASSYVGQGGKRNTEAFF. In DNA form, the CDR3 reads TGTGCCAGCAGTTACGTGGGACAGGGGGGGAAGAGGAACACTGAAGCTTTCTTT.